This T cell receptor (beta chain) appears in the sequencing data of a study of blood T cell repertoires in COVID-19. Study-level information: The analysed material was cDNA or gDNA that came from T cells, B-cell-depleted T cells, or PBMCs.

Germline V CDR1 and CDR2: MRHNA, SNTAGT. CDR3 size: 14 residues. After removal of 0 bases from V and 7 bases from J, the junction contained 3 bases not matched to a gene. How the authors handled the data: Reference gene primer amplification gave estimated nucleated cell counts. Using immunoSEQ multiplex PCR, the repertoire was profiled, and TCRdb retains in-frame clones only, with some absent. Clonal size and the V and J genes are those of that table, whereas D and trimming came from the DNA. The sample records 70,000 or so clones, around 80% being singletons. The table lists this clone with many counts.

Specimen: peripheral blood. The TCR originated in a man aged 45 to 65 with COVID-19, enrolled during active disease. The chain uses TRBV6-4 and TRBJ2-1; 7 nucleotides align to TRBD2. The CDR3 reads CASSDSAGVNEQFF. For the CDR3, the DNA is TGTGCCAGCAGTGACTCTGCGGGAGTGAATGAGCAGTTCTTC.